This T cell receptor beta chain was sequenced during a study of siplizumab effects on memory and regulatory T cells. On this clone: Its antigen is unknown.

Study-wide findings and caveats: Solely a minor proportion of alloreactive clones could be assigned to unstimulated subsets. Memory T cells appeared less diverse than naive cells, which seemed to contribute substantially to alloresponse. Proliferating siplizumab-culture Tregs lacked confirmation of suppressive function.

About 9.2 x 10^4 TCR templates underwent assay in every sample. TCRdb's table, derived via immunoSEQ multiplex PCR, lists solely in-frame clones and lacks some. The profile covers 40,000 to 45,000 clones, with around 92% appearing a single time and 0.2% to 0.3% taken by the ten largest. This CDR3 contains 11 residues. The germline gives CDR1 SGHDN, CDR2 FVKESK. The V end lost 4 bases, the J end lost 14 bases, and 13 bases lay between the germline ends. The sequenced material came from naive CD4+ T cells sorted from blood. The clonotype comes from a human donor in good health. The chain links TRBV14 to TRBJ2-3, with D perhaps matching TRBD1 (7 bases). In DNA, the CDR3 is TGTGCCAGCAGCCCAGGGGGGAGTCCGTATTTT. Translating gives CASSPGGSPYF.